This T cell receptor beta chain was identified in a study of T cell responses to AZD1222 COVID-19 vaccine. Study outcomes and limitations: There were vaccine-associated CD4 TCRs across spike, dominant at 160-218 and 743-854. Clonal diversity may have been underestimated in mostly white British donors. Increased Spike-specific TCR breadth and depth were observed after two AZD1222 doses. Nearly half of spike-specific TCRs reportedly target variant regions that are unmutated in the B.1.351 and B.1.1.7 variants.

Only in-frame clones appear in the TCRdb table, and some are missing; sequencing was by immunoSEQ multiplex PCR. The repertoire includes about 150,000 clones, approximately 89% of them detected once, and approximately 5.3% sits in the top ten. With regard to this clone: As yet, its antigen is unknown.

This CDR3 contains 11 residues. The germline V gene encodes CDR1 SNHLY and CDR2 FYNNEI. V was trimmed by 1 base and J by 9 bases, leaving 7 bases between them. The chain recombines TRBV2 with TRBJ2-7; D not resolved. This sample comprised peripheral blood, obtained on day 0 of AZD1222 vaccination. This TCR was sampled from an adult in good health. The CDR3 coding sequence is TGTGCCAGCAGTGAAGAGTGGGGGCAGTACTTC. Its translation: CASSEEWGQYF.